A single sample is the source of the 2 T cell receptor beta chains below, sequenced in a study of blood T cells in healthy people across ages. Using a J-beta primer mix together with a sample-barcoded 5' primer, a second PCR was run for roughly 7 to 12 cycles. TCRdb independently ran MiXCR on the 5' RACE reads; one entry per CDR3 protein. The table records over a million distinct CDR3 sequences, almost 60% of them present only once. Sample: blood. All receptors come from a man between 18 and 35 years old in good health.

The CDR3 coding sequence is TGTGCCAGCAGCTTAGATCGGCCTAGCCGCGACGAGCAGTACTTC. This codes for CASSLDRPSRDEQYF. This chain links TRBV7-2 with TRBJ2-7, with TRBD2 as a possible D gene (5 bases). Germline assignment: CDR1 SGHTA and CDR2 FQGNSA. The CDR3 consists of 15 residues. V lost 1 base and J 5 bases, leaving 15 bases between the germline ends. The full variable domain, with the rest looked up from reference TRBV7-2 and TRBJ2-7, is GAGVSQSPSNKVTEKGKDVELRCDPISGHTALYWYRQSLGQGLEFLIYFQGNSAPDKSGLPSDRFSAERTGGSVSTLTIQRTQQEDSAVYLCASSLDRPSRDEQYFGPGTRLTVT.

This clonotype was detected only a few times. This chain joins TRBV25-1 and TRBJ2-4; a weak D match, TRBD2 (6 bases). With the DNA end fitting TRBJ2-7 better, the J assignment may be wrong. This CDR3 comprises 13 residues. Germline V CDR1 and CDR2: MGHDK, SYGVNS. In DNA, the CDR3 is TGTGCCAGCAGTGTTCCGGGGGCCTACGAGCAGTACTTC. This codes for CASSVPGAYEQYF.